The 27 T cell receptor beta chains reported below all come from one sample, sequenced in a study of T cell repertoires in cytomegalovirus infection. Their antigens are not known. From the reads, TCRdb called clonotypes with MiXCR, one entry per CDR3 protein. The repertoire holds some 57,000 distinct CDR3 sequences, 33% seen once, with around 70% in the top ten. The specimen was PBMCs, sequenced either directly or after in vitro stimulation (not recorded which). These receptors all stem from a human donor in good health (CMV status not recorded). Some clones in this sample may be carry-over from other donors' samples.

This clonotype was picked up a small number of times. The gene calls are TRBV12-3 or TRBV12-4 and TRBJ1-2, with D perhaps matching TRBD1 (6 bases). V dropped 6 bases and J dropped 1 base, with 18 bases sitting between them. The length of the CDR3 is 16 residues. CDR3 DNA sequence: TGTGCCAGCAGCCGGACTGGACAGATAGTTAACTATGGCTACACCTTC. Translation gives CASSRTGQIVNYGYTF.

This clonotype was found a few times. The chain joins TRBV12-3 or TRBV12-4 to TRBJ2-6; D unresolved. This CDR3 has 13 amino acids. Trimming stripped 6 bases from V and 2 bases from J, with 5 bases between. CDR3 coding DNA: TGTGCCAGCAGCAAGACTGGGGCCAACGTCCTGACTTTC. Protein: CASSKTGANVLTF.

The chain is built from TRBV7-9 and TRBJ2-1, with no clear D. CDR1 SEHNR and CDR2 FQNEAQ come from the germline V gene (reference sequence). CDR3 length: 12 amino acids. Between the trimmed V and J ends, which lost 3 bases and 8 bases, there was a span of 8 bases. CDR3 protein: CASSFSQDEQFF. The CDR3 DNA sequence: TGTGCCAGCAGCTTTAGCCAAGATGAGCAGTTCTTC.

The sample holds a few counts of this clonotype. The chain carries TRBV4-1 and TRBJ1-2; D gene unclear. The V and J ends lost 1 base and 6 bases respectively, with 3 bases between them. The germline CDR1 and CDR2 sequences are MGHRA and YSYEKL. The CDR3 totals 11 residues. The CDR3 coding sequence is TGCGCCAGCAGCCAAGGGAATGGCTACACCTTC. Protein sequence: CASSQGNGYTF.

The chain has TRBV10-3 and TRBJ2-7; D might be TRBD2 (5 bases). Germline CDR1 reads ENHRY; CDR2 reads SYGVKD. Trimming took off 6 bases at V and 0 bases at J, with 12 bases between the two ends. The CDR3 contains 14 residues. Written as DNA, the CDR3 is TGTGCCATCAGGCCGGACTTCTCCTCCTACGAGCAGTACTTC. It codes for CAIRPDFSSYEQYF.

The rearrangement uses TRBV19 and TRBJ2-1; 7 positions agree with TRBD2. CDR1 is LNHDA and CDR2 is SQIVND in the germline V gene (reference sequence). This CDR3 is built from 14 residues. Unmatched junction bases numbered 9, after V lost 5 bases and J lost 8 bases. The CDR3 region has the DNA TGTGCCAGTAGTCTGGGACTACCTACGGATGAGCAGTTCTTC. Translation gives CASSLGLPTDEQFF.

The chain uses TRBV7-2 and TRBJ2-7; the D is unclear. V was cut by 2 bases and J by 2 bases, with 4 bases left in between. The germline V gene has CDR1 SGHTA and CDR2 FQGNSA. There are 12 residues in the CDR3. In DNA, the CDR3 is TGTGCCAGCAGCTTATACACCTACGAGCAGTACTTC. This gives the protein CASSLYTYEQYF.

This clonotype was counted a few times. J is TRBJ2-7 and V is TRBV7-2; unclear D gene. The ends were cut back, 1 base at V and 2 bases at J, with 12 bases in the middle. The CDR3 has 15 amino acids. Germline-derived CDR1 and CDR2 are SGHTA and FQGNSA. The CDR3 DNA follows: TGTGCCAGCAGCTTAGATCAACTGGCTACCTACGAGCAGTACTTC. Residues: CASSLDQLATYEQYF.

The CDR3 coding sequence is TGTGCCAGCAGTGACGAGCTAGCTTTCTTT. It encodes CASSDELAFF. The genes are TRBV2 and TRBJ1-1; D remains ambiguous. The germline CDR1 and CDR2 sequences are SNHLY and FYNNEI. The germline V and J ends were trimmed by 3 bases and 10 bases, with 6 bases remaining between them. This CDR3 contains 10 residues.

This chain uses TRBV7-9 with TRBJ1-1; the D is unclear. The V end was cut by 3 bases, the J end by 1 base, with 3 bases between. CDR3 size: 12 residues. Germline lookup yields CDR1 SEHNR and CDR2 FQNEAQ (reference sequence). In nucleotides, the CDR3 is TGTGCCAGCAGCTTTAGGAACACTGAAGCTTTCTTT. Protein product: CASSFRNTEAFF.

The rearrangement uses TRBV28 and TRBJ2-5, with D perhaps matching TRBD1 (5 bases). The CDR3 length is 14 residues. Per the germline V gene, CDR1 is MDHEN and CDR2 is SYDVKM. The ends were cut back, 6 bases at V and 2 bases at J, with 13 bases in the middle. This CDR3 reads CASRQGYLQETQYF. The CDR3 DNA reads TGTGCCAGCAGGCAGGGATACCTTCAAGAGACCCAGTACTTC.

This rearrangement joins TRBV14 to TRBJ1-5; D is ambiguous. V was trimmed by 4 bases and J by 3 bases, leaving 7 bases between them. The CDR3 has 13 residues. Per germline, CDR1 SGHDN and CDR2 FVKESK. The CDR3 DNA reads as TGTGCCAGCAGCCCAGGACTCAATCAGCCCCAGCATTTT. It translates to CASSPGLNQPQHF. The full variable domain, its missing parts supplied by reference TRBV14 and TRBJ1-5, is EAGVTQFPSHSVIEKGQTVTLRCDPISGHDNLYWYRRVMGKEIKFLLHFVKESKQDESGMPNNRFLAERTGGTYSTLKVQPAELEDSGVYFCASSPGLNQPQHFGDGTRLSIL.

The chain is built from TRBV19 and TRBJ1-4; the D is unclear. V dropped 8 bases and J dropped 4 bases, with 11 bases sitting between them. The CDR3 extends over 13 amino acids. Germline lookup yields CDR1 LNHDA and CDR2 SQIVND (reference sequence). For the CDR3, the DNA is TGTGCCAGTTCTTGGACTTTTAATGAAAAACTGTTTTTT. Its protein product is CASSWTFNEKLFF.

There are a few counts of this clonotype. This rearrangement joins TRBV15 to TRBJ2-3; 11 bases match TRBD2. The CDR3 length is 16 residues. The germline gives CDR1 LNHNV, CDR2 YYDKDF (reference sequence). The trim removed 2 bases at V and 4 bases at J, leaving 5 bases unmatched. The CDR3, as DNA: TGTGCCACCAGCAGAACTCTAGCGGGAGGAGCAGATACGCAGTATTTT. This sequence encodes CATSRTLAGGADTQYF.

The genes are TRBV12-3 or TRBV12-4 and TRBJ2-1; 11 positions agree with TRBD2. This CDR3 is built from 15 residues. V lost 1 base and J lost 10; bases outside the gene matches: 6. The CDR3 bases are TGTGCCAGCAGTTTAGTGTCTTGGACTAGCGGGGAGCAGTTCTTC. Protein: CASSLVSWTSGEQFF.

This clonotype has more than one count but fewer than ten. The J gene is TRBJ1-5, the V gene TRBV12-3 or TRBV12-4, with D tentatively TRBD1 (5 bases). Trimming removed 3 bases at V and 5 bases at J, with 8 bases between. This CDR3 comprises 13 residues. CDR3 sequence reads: CASSLGTYQPQHF. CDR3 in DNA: TGTGCCAGCAGTTTGGGGACCTATCAGCCCCAGCATTTT.

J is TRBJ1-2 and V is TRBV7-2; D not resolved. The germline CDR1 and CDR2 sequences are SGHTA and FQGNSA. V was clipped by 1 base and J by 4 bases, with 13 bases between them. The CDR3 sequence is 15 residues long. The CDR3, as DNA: TGTGCCAGCAGCTTAGACCACGGGCCTTCCTATGGCTACACCTTC. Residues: CASSLDHGPSYGYTF.

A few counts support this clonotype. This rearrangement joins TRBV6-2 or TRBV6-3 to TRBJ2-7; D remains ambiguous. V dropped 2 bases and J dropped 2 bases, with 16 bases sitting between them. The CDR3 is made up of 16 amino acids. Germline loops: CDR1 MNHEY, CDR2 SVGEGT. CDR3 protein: CASSYPLMGWTYEQYF. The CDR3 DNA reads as TGTGCCAGCAGTTACCCCCTTATGGGGTGGACCTACGAGCAGTACTTC.

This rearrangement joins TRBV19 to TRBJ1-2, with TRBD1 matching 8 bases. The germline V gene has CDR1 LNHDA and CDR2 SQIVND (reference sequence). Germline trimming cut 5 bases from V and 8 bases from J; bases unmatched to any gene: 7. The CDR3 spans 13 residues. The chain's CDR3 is CASSPQGARGYTF. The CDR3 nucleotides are TGTGCCAGTAGTCCTCAGGGGGCGCGGGGCTACACCTTC.

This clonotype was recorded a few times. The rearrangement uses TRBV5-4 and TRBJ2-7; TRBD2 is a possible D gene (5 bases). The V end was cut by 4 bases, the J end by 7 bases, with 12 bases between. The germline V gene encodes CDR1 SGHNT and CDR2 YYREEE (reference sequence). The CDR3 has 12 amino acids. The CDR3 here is CASSVGGREQYF. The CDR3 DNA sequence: TGTGCCAGCAGCGTAGGTGGGAGAGAGCAGTACTTC.

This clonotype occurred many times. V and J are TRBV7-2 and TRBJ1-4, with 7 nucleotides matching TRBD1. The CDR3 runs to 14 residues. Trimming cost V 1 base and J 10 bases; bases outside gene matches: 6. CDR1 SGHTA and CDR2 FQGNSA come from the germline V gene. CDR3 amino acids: CASSLGTGSGKLFF. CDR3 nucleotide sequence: TGTGCCAGCAGCTTAGGGACAGGATCCGGAAAACTGTTTTTT.

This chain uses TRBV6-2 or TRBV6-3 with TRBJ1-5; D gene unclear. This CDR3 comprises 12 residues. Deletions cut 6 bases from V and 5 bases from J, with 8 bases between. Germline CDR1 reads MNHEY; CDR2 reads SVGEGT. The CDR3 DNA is TGTGCCAGCAGGCCCTGGGATCAGCCCCAGCATTTT. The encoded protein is CASRPWDQPQHF.

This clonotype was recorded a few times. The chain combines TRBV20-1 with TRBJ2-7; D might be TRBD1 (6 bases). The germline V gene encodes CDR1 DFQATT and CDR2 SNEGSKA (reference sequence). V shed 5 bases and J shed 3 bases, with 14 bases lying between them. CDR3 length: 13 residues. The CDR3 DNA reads TGCAGTGCTCAAAGGACAGATTACTACGAGCAGTACTTC. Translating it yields CSAQRTDYYEQYF.

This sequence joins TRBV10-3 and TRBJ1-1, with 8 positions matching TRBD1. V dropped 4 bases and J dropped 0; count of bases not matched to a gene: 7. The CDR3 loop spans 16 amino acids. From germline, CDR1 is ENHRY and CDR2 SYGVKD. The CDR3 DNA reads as TGTGCCATCAGTGCGGGCCCAGGGGGCATGAACACTGAAGCTTTCTTT. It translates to CAISAGPGGMNTEAFF.

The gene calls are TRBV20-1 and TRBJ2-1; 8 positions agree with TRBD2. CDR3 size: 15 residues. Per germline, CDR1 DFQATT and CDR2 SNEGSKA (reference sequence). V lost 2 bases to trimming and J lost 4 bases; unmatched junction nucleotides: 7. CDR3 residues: CSARQAGVRYNEQFF. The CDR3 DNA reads TGCAGTGCTAGACAAGCGGGAGTCCGGTACAATGAGCAGTTCTTC.

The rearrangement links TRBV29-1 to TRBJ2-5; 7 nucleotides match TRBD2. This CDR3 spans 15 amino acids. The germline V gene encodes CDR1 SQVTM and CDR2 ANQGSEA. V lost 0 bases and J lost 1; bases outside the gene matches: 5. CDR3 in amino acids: CSVEDRRGVQETQYF. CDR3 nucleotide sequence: TGCAGCGTTGAAGACCGCCGGGGGGTCCAAGAGACCCAGTACTTC.

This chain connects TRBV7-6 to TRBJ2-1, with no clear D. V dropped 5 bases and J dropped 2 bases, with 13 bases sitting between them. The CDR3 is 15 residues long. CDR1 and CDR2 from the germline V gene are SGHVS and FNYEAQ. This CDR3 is CASSPPGGTYNEQFF. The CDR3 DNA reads TGTGCCAGCAGCCCCCCGGGCGGAACCTACAATGAGCAGTTCTTC.